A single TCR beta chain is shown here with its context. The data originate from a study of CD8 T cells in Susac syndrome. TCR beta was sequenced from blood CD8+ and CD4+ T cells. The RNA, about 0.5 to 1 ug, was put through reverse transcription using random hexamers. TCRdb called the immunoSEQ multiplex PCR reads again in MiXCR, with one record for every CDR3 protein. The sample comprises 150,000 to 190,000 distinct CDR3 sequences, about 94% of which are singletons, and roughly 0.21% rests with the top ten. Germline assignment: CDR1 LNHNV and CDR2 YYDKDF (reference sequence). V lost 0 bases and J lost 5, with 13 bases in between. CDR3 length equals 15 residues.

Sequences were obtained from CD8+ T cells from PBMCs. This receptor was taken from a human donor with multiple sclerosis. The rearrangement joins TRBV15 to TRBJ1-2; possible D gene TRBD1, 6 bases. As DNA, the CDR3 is TGTGCCACCAGCAGAGACAGGGGCCTCGGTTATGGCTACACCTTC. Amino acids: CATSRDRGLGYGYTF.